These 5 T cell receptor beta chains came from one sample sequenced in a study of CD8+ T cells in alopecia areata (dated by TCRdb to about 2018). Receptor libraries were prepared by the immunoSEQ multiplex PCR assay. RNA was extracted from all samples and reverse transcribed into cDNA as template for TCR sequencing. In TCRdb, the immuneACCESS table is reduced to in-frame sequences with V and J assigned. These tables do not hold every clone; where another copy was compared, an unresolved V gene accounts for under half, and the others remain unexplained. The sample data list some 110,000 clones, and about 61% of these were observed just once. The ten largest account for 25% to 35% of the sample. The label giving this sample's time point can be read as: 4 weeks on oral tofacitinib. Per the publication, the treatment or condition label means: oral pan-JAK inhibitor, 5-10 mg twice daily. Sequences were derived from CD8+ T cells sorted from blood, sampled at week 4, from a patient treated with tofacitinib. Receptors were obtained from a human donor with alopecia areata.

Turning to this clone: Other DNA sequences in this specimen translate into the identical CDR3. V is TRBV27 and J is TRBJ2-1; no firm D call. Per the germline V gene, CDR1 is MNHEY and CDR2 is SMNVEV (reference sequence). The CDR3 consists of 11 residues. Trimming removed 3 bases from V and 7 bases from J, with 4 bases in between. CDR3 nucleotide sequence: TGTGCCAGCAGTTTGTTAAATGAGCAGTTCTTC. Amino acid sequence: CASSLLNEQFF.

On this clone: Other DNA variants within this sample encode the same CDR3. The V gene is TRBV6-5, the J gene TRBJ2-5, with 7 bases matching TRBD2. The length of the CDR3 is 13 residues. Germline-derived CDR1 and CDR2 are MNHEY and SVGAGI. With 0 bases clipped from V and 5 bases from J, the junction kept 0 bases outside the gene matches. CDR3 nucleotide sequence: TGTGCCAGCAGTTACTCCGGGGGGGAGACCCAGTACTTC. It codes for CASSYSGGETQYF.

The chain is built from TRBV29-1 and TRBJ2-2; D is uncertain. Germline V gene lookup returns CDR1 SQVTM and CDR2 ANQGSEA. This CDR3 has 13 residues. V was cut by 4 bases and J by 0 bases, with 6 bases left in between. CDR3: CSVGVTNTGELFF. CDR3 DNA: TGCAGCGTTGGGGTTACGAACACCGGGGAGCTGTTTTTT.

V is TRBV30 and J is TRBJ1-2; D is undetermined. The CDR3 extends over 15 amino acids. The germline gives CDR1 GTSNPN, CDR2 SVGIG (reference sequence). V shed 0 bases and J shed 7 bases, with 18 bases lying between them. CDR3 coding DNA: TGTGCCTGGAGTGTAAGGGAGGAGGCCGAGGGTGGCTACACCTTC. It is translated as CAWSVREEAEGGYTF.

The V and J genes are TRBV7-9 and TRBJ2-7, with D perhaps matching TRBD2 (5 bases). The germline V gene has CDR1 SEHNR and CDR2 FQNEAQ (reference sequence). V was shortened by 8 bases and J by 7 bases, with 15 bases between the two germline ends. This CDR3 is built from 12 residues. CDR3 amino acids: CASDRGTREQYF. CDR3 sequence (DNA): TGTGCCAGCGATCGGGGTACGAGGGAGCAGTACTTC.